Below, one T cell receptor beta chain is given with its context. Germline loops: CDR1 MGHDK, CDR2 SYGVNS. Trimming pared 4 bases from V and 6 bases from J, leaving 19 bases between. CDR3 length: 15 amino acids. The data stem from a study of control samples from healthy donors and cancer patients. Assay used: immunoSEQ multiplex PCR; TCRdb lists only in-frame clones, some missing. Of about 130,000 clones listed, roughly 94% are singletons. Material for sequencing was PBMCs. The sequence was obtained from a man aged 55 to 69 with colorectal cancer. This sequence joins TRBV25-1 and TRBJ2-7; D gene ambiguous. In DNA form, the CDR3 reads TGTGCCAGCAGTGGACCAGACCGGCAAGATGGCGAGCAGTACTTC. This encodes CASSGPDRQDGEQYF.